Shown below are 31 T cell receptor beta chains from a single sample sequenced in a study of response to subunit inactivated influenza vaccine. Via MiXCR, TCRdb re-called the RT-PCR reads, giving one row per CDR3 protein. The table lists 250,000 to 350,000 distinct CDR3 sequences, over 20% of them singletons. Source: PBMCs from blood, taken less than 22 months after vaccination. These receptors were obtained from a man aged 45 to 70 who received an inactivated influenza vaccine.

The chain uses TRBV7-2 and TRBJ2-1, with D possibly called TRBD1 or TRBD2 (5 bases each). Trimming removed 2 bases from V and 3 bases from J, with 11 bases in between. The CDR3 contains 15 residues. Germline V gives CDR1 SGHTA, CDR2 FQGNSA. CDR3 residues: CASSLSGGNYNEQFF. The CDR3 nucleotides are TGTGCCAGCAGCTTATCTGGGGGAAACTACAATGAGCAGTTCTTC. Complete variable domain (other parts from reference TRBV7-2 and TRBJ2-1): GAGVSQSPSNKVTEKGKDVELRCDPISGHTALYWYRQSLGQGLEFLIYFQGNSAPDKSGLPSDRFSAERTGGSVSTLTIQRTQQEDSAVYLCASSLSGGNYNEQFFGPGTRLTVL.

There are many counts of this clonotype. The chain uses TRBV4-3 and TRBJ1-5, with 10 bases aligning to TRBD1. The CDR3 has 18 residues. V shed 0 bases, J shed 0 bases, and the junction held 5 bases outside the gene matches. Germline lookup yields CDR1 LGHNA and CDR2 YSLEER. CDR3 DNA sequence: TGCGCCAGCAGCCAAGAATGGGACAGGGGATATAGCAATCAGCCCCAGCATTTT. Its translation: CASSQEWDRGYSNQPQHF.

The chain carries TRBV28 and TRBJ1-2; the D is unclear. Germline V gene lookup returns CDR1 MDHEN and CDR2 SYDVKM. This CDR3 spans 15 amino acids. The V and J ends lost 6 bases and 1 base respectively, with 15 bases between them. Here the CDR3 reads CASSPDGRGNYGYTF. For the CDR3, the DNA is TGTGCCAGCAGCCCGGATGGGCGGGGTAACTATGGCTACACCTTC.

This clonotype has only a few counts. The V call is TRBV12-3 or TRBV12-4, the J call TRBJ2-7; 7 bases are shared with TRBD1. This CDR3 contains 12 residues. With 5 bases clipped from V and 7 bases from J, the junction kept 5 bases outside the gene matches. The chain's CDR3 is CASSPGTDEQYF. In nucleotides, the CDR3 is TGTGCCAGCAGTCCCGGGACAGATGAGCAGTACTTC.

V is TRBV20-1 and J is TRBJ2-2; D uncertain. The germline V gene encodes CDR1 DFQATT and CDR2 SNEGSKA (reference sequence). CDR3 length equals 14 residues. Trimming removed 2 bases from V and 4 bases from J, with 11 bases in between. The CDR3: CSARSAVGTGELFF. CDR3 nucleotides: TGCAGTGCTAGAAGCGCGGTTGGCACCGGGGAGCTGTTTTTT.

This clonotype was seen more than once but under ten times. This chain uses TRBV7-6 with TRBJ1-2, with D perhaps TRBD1 (6 bases). Trimming removed 5 bases from V and 8 bases from J, with 15 bases in between. This CDR3 is built from 13 residues. Germline CDR1 reads SGHVS; CDR2 reads FNYEAQ. The CDR3 nucleotides read TGTGCCAGCAGCCCAGGGAGGGGGTCCGGCTACACCTTC. It is translated as CASSPGRGSGYTF.

This rearrangement joins TRBV5-1 to TRBJ1-5, with D maybe TRBD1 (5 bases). V lost 1 base, J lost 0 bases, and 14 bases lay in between. The V gene's germline CDR1 is SGHRS and CDR2 YFSETQ. CDR3 length: 17 amino acids. The CDR3 loop reads CASSLIPQGDSNQPQHF. CDR3 DNA: TGCGCCAGCAGCTTGATCCCCCAGGGAGATAGCAATCAGCCCCAGCATTTT.

The CDR3 DNA reads TGCAGTGCTCTCCGGGGGGGTGAAAAACTGTTTTTT. This sequence encodes CSALRGGEKLFF. The chain employs TRBV20-1 and TRBJ1-4, with a tentative D call TRBD1 (5 bases). The length of the CDR3 is 12 residues. Trimming shortened V by 5 bases and J by 7 bases, and 11 bases separated the two germline ends. CDR1 is DFQATT and CDR2 is SNEGSKA in the germline V gene (reference sequence).

The chain uses TRBV4-1 and TRBJ1-1; TRBD1 might be the D (6 bases). The CDR3 has 15 amino acids. Germline V gives CDR1 MGHRA, CDR2 YSYEKL. V gave up 1 base and J gave up 1 base, with 10 bases separating them. CDR3 bases: TGCGCCAGCAGCCAAGTGGGGGGCCGGAACACTGAAGCTTTCTTT. Protein product: CASSQVGGRNTEAFF.

The chain has TRBV20-1 and TRBJ1-2; D is possibly TRBD1 (6 bases). The CDR3 is made up of 12 amino acids. Germline CDR1 and CDR2: DFQATT and SNEGSKA (reference sequence). CDR3 DNA: TGCAGCCGAGGGGGGGCGAACTATGGCTACACCTTC. Protein: CSRGGANYGYTF.

The table lists this clonotype with many counts. The chain recombines TRBV4-3 with TRBJ1-5; perhaps TRBD1 as D (5 bases). V lost 0 bases, J lost 4 bases, and 10 bases lay in between. The CDR3 totals 15 residues. Germline V gene data show CDR1 as LGHNA and CDR2 as YSLEER. CDR3 loop: CASSQDGAANQPQHF. For the CDR3, the DNA is TGCGCCAGCAGCCAAGATGGGGCAGCAAATCAGCCCCAGCATTTT.

V gene TRBV20-1 combines with J gene TRBJ2-7, with 7 bases identical to TRBD1. With 6 bases clipped from V and 1 base from J, the junction kept 9 bases outside the gene matches. This CDR3 has 14 residues. Germline assignment: CDR1 DFQATT and CDR2 SNEGSKA (reference sequence). The CDR3 here is CSAARDSESYEQYF. The CDR3 DNA reads as TGCAGTGCAGCCCGGGACAGTGAGTCCTACGAGCAGTACTTC.

J is TRBJ2-7 and V is TRBV20-1; 7 bases line up with TRBD1. The CDR3 spans 13 residues. V gave up 2 bases and J gave up 4 bases; unmatched junction bases: 5. Germline assignment: CDR1 DFQATT and CDR2 SNEGSKA (reference sequence). The CDR3: CSARPGQNYEQYF. The CDR3 DNA reads as TGCAGTGCTAGACCGGGACAGAATTACGAGCAGTACTTC.

V and J are TRBV29-1 and TRBJ1-1; unclear D gene. This CDR3 has 11 residues. V lost 3 bases and J lost 5, with 7 bases in between. Germline lookup yields CDR1 SQVTM and CDR2 ANQGSEA. The CDR3 DNA reads as TGCAGCGTTGATTGGAGAACTGAAGCTTTCTTT. This sequence encodes CSVDWRTEAFF.

This clonotype has just a few counts. The chain uses TRBV5-6 and TRBJ2-7, with 8 bases fitting TRBD1. The J segment lost 2 bases and the V segment lost 0 bases, leaving 4 bases of the junction unmatched. This CDR3 has 15 residues. Germline-derived CDR1 and CDR2 are SGHDT and YYEEEE. The CDR3 nucleotides are TGTGCCAGCAGCTTGGGACAGGGGACTGCCTACGAGCAGTACTTC. As protein: CASSLGQGTAYEQYF.

The chain employs TRBV7-2 and TRBJ1-5; D is undetermined. The germline V gene encodes CDR1 SGHTA and CDR2 FQGNSA. The CDR3 length is 13 residues. V was trimmed by 3 bases and J by 11 bases, leaving 14 bases between them. The CDR3 spells CASSLAGSKSQHF. The DNA of the CDR3 is TGTGCCAGCAGCTTGGCAGGTTCGAAGTCCCAGCATTTT. The complete variable domain, with remaining parts taken from reference TRBV7-2 and TRBJ1-5, reads GAGVSQSPSNKVTEKGKDVELRCDPISGHTALYWYRQSLGQGLEFLIYFQGNSAPDKSGLPSDRFSAERTGGSVSTLTIQRTQQEDSAVYLCASSLAGSKSQHFGDGTRLSIL.

This clonotype has just one count. The rearrangement links TRBV6-1 to TRBJ2-3, with D perhaps TRBD1 (5 bases). This CDR3 has 15 amino acids. Per germline, CDR1 MNHNS and CDR2 SASEGT. Trimming stripped 5 bases from V and 2 bases from J, with 14 bases between. This CDR3 reads CASSPIVGATDTQYF. CDR3 nucleotides: TGTGCCAGCAGTCCTATTGTAGGGGCCACAGATACGCAGTATTTT.

This clonotype appeared a few times. The chain joins TRBV20-1 to TRBJ2-1, with D perhaps being TRBD1 or TRBD2 (5 bases each). Looked up from germline, CDR1 is DFQATT and CDR2 is SNEGSKA (reference sequence). The CDR3 covers 14 residues. V was clipped by 5 bases and J by 9 bases, with 20 bases between them. DNA of the CDR3: TGCAGTGCTCCTCACCCCCTGGGGGTTCGTGAGCAGTTCTTC. It specifies CSAPHPLGVREQFF.

This clonotype was seen a few times. The rearrangement joins TRBV20-1 to TRBJ2-1, with D unclear. This CDR3 contains 15 residues. Trimming took 6 bases from V and 4 from J, leaving 19 bases between them. The germline gives CDR1 DFQATT, CDR2 SNEGSKA (reference sequence). The CDR3, as DNA: TGCAGTGCCCCCGAGCTCGGTCTAGGATACAATGAGCAGTTCTTC. Translation gives CSAPELGLGYNEQFF.

V and J are TRBV5-1 and TRBJ1-2; 10 bases are shared with TRBD1. The CDR3 consists of 17 residues. The V segment lost 4 bases and the J segment 1 base; nucleotides outside the gene matches: 10. In germline, CDR1 is SGHRS, CDR2 YFSETQ. This CDR3 reads CASSPKGQGTDNYGYTF. CDR3 coding DNA: TGCGCCAGCAGCCCCAAGGGACAGGGGACCGATAACTATGGCTACACCTTC.

In this sample, this clonotype turned up once. The chain carries TRBV12-3 or TRBV12-4 and TRBJ1-5; D unresolved. This CDR3 contains 15 residues. Trimming removed 2 bases at V and 0 bases at J, with 8 bases between. The CDR3 nucleotides are TGTGCCAGCAGTTTAAGTAGACTTAGCAATCAGCCCCAGCATTTT. It specifies CASSLSRLSNQPQHF.

In its sample, this clonotype was seen many times. V usage is TRBV6-5 and J usage is TRBJ1-2; no reliable D call. The CDR3 totals 11 residues. The germline V gene encodes CDR1 MNHEY and CDR2 SVGAGI. Trimming took off 8 bases at V and 10 bases at J, with 14 bases between the two ends. The DNA for the CDR3 is TGTGCCAGCGGCATTAATGGCTACTACACCTTC. Translated, it gives CASGINGYYTF.

The V and J genes are TRBV28 and TRBJ2-7; D call uncertain. Germline CDR1 is MDHEN and CDR2 is SYDVKM. Trimming took 2 bases from V and 3 from J, leaving 11 bases between them. The CDR3 is 14 amino acids. CDR3 region: CASSLAPLFYEQYF. DNA of the CDR3: TGTGCCAGCAGTTTAGCACCCCTTTTCTACGAGCAGTACTTC.

The rearrangement links TRBV11-2 to TRBJ1-1, with D unclear. There are 14 residues in the CDR3. Germline V gene data show CDR1 as SGHAT and CDR2 as FQNNGV. The V and J ends lost 2 bases and 4 bases respectively, with 11 bases between them. CDR3: CASSLNTGATEAFF. The CDR3 DNA follows: TGTGCCAGCAGCTTAAATACTGGTGCCACTGAAGCTTTCTTT. The whole variable domain, filled in from reference TRBV11-2 and TRBJ1-1, reads EAGVAQSPRYKIIEKRQSVAFWCNPISGHATLYWYQQILGQGPKLLIQFQNNGVVDDSQLPKDRFSAERLKGVDSTLKIQPAKLEDSAVYLCASSLNTGATEAFFGQGTRLTVV.

The chain is built from TRBV12-3 or TRBV12-4 and TRBJ2-1; the D gene is possibly TRBD2 (5 bases). This CDR3 has 14 residues. Deletions cut 5 bases from V and 7 bases from J, with 15 bases between. The CDR3 nucleotides are TGTGCCAGCAGTGGTCACCAACTAGGGAATGAGCAGTTCTTC. Its translation: CASSGHQLGNEQFF.

The chain carries TRBV9 and TRBJ2-3, with unresolved D. Trimming removed 4 bases at V and 2 bases at J, with 11 bases between. The CDR3 is 14 residues long. The germline gives CDR1 SGDLS, CDR2 YYNGEE. The CDR3 sequence: CASSTDPFTDTQYF. DNA of the CDR3: TGTGCCAGCAGCACAGACCCATTCACAGATACGCAGTATTTT.

J is TRBJ2-5 and V is TRBV6-6; D may be TRBD2 (5 bases). The germline gives CDR1 MNHNY, CDR2 SVGAGI (reference sequence). The CDR3 loop spans 13 amino acids. V lost 6 bases, J lost 0 bases, and 8 bases lay in between. As DNA, the CDR3 is TGTGCCAGCAGCCGGGGATACCAAGAGACCCAGTACTTC. This gives the protein CASSRGYQETQYF.

This clonotype was detected a few times. J is TRBJ1-2 and V is TRBV12-3 or TRBV12-4; D uncertain. V lost 4 bases to trimming and J lost 8 bases, with 11 bases between them. This CDR3 spans 12 amino acids. CDR3 in amino acids: CASSSDHGGYTF. The DNA of the CDR3 is TGTGCCAGCAGTTCGGACCACGGAGGCTACACCTTC.

A few counts support this clonotype. The rearrangement joins TRBV5-1 to TRBJ2-3; unclear D gene. Trimming cost V 4 bases and J 0 bases, with 15 bases left between them. CDR1 is SGHRS, CDR2 YFSETQ, per germline. The CDR3 has 16 residues. The CDR3 DNA is TGCGCCAGCAGCCTAGGGTCTTCATCTAGCACAGATACGCAGTATTTT. Translated: CASSLGSSSSTDTQYF.

This rearrangement joins TRBV24-1 to TRBJ2-3; D might be TRBD1 or TRBD2, each matching 5 bases. Trimming removed 7 bases from V and 0 bases from J, with 7 bases in between. In germline, CDR1 is KGHDR, CDR2 SFDVKD. This CDR3 is 13 amino acids long. The CDR3 loop reads CATRGPSTDTQYF. CDR3 DNA sequence: TGTGCCACCAGGGGACCTAGCACAGATACGCAGTATTTT.

This clonotype has a count of ten or more. This sequence joins TRBV7-2 and TRBJ1-4; D unresolved. Trimming took 7 bases from V and 4 from J, leaving 10 bases between them. The CDR3 has 13 residues. In germline, CDR1 is SGHTA, CDR2 FQGNSA. CDR3 sequence (DNA): TGTGCCAGCACCCGTCCGGGTAATGAAAAACTGTTTTTT. Amino acid sequence: CASTRPGNEKLFF.